This is a list of T cell receptor beta chains from one sample in a study of T cell repertoires in cytomegalovirus infection. MiXCR, run by TCRdb on the reads, gives a single entry per CDR3 protein. This sample has just under 500,000 distinct CDR3 sequences, with about 33% found just once. No antigen has been assigned to these receptors. The sample consisted of cultured PBMCs, taken from culture after CMV antigen stimulation. These receptors all stem from a human donor in good health (CMV status not recorded). Some clones in this sample may be carry-over from other donors' samples. CDR3s leave out the opening cysteine and the closing phenylalanine or tryptophan.

>TRBV25-1|TRBJ2-5
ASRTDRTDQTQY
>TRBV25-1|TRBJ1-1
ASSERTGTRNTEAF
>TRBV20-1|TRBJ2-5
SASGTSFNQETQY
>TRBV7-2|TRBJ1-5
ASSDRVGNQPQH
>TRBV19|TRBJ2-2
ASSMRSRDANTGELF
>TRBV20-1|TRBJ2-1
SAPELAGGTYNEQF
>TRBV29-1|TRBJ2-1
SVTYGLAGVGQF
>TRBV10-3|TRBJ2-2
AARGTVNTGELF
>TRBV20-1|TRBJ1-2
SADSFKANYGYT
>TRBV19|TRBJ2-7
ASSGGFHEQY
>TRBV4-2|TRBJ1-1
ASSPLMGQVTEAF
>TRBV12-3/TRBV12-4|TRBJ2-5
ASSLANQFQETQY
>TRBV28|TRBJ2-7
ATGGGGSYEQY
>TRBV6-1|TRBJ2-7
ASSLGRPVIYEQY
>TRBV7-2|TRBJ2-2
ASSLVAGGNTGELF
>TRBV19|TRBJ1-2
ASRRRDDNYGYT
>TRBV11-3|TRBJ1-1
ASSTHRGRGTEAF
>TRBV18|TRBJ2-4
ASSPQQGGKNIQY
>TRBV19|TRBJ2-1
ASSIAGGSLYEQF
>TRBV20-1|TRBJ1-2
SARATGDYGYT
>TRBV28|TRBJ2-7
ASSSSAAYEQY
>TRBV3-1|TRBJ2-7
ASSRDRTTYEQY
>TRBV15|TRBJ2-3
ATSKGDGTQY
>TRBV6-1|TRBJ2-1
ASSVLTSGRVTGNEQF
>TRBV11-1|TRBJ2-1
ASSYGRAGNNEQF
>TRBV7-2|TRBJ2-7
ASSRTSATYYEQY
>TRBV6-2/TRBV6-3|TRBJ2-3
ASSADNTDTQY
>TRBV7-2|TRBJ2-2
ASSSLIPTSGYTGELF
>TRBV7-9|TRBJ2-1
ASSLGRASGFTEQF
>TRBV6-2/TRBV6-3|TRBJ2-3
ASSGSAGGPHTQY
>TRBV4-1|TRBJ2-7
ASSLSGRVYEQY
>TRBV7-2|TRBJ2-7
ASSLRGPGTYEQY
>TRBV5-4|TRBJ2-3
ASSWSGSTDTQY
>TRBV9|TRBJ2-7
ASSEGTLGSYEQY
>TRBV2|TRBJ2-3
ASRNRDYTDTQY
>TRBV19|TRBJ2-1
ATLSLPGTPYNEQF
>TRBV12-3/TRBV12-4|TRBJ1-1
ASSSQGHTEAF
>TRBV12-3/TRBV12-4|TRBJ1-5
ASSQTDYSNQPQH
>TRBV12-3/TRBV12-4|TRBJ2-3
ASSFLGSATDTQY
>TRBV7-2|TRBJ1-6
ASSLEPKRDSPLH
>TRBV29-1|TRBJ2-1
SVGRTSGWNEQF